These T cell receptor beta chains were read from a single sample in a study of blood T cells in healthy people across ages. MiXCR was run by TCRdb on the 5' RACE reads, yielding one entry per CDR3 protein. The data show about 1 million distinct CDR3 sequences, approximately 25% seen once. The same data also went into a second study, on T cells of mothers and their children.

Sequencing was carried out using blood. The receptors were sampled from a girl aged 2-10 years in good health. CDR3s include the opening cysteine and the closing phenylalanine or tryptophan. The order of the fields is J gene, CDR3 length, clone size, D gene, V gene, CDR3 DNA, CDR3 protein. A D gene is named only where the DNA matches it firmly. Rows give clone size only sometimes, using once, few, many, or a class for an expanded clone.

j_call: TRBJ2-5; cdr3_length: 13; clone_size: few; d_call: .; v_call: TRBV12-3/TRBV12-4; cdr3_nt: TGTGCCAGCAGTTTTTACCAAGGAGAGACCCAGTACTTC; cdr3_aa: CASSFYQGETQYF
j_call: TRBJ2-1; cdr3_length: 19; clone_size: few; d_call: TRBD1; v_call: TRBV15; cdr3_nt: TGTGCCACCAGCAGAGATCTAAAAGGCGGGACAGGCGGGGTGAATGAGCAGTTCTTC; cdr3_aa: CATSRDLKGGTGGVNEQFF
j_call: TRBJ2-5; cdr3_length: 15; clone_size: .; d_call: TRBD1; v_call: TRBV7-9; cdr3_nt: TGTGCCAGCAGCTCGAGGACAGGGGTCCTGGACACCCAGTACTTC; cdr3_aa: CASSSRTGVLDTQYF
j_call: TRBJ1-1; cdr3_length: 13; clone_size: .; d_call: .; v_call: TRBV6-2/TRBV6-3; cdr3_nt: TGTGCCAGCAGTGGTGGACAGAGTCTGAGAGCTTTCTTT; cdr3_aa: CASSGGQSLRAFF
j_call: TRBJ2-5; cdr3_length: 15; clone_size: .; d_call: .; v_call: TRBV7-9; cdr3_nt: TGTGTCAGCAGCTTATCCCCAAATCCGCAGGAGACCCAGTACTTC; cdr3_aa: CVSSLSPNPQETQYF
j_call: TRBJ2-7; cdr3_length: 14; clone_size: few; d_call: .; v_call: TRBV6-1; cdr3_nt: TGTGCCAGCAGTGAAACAGGATGGTCCTACGAGCAGTACTTC; cdr3_aa: CASSETGWSYEQYF
j_call: TRBJ1-1; cdr3_length: 15; clone_size: few; d_call: .; v_call: TRBV5-6; cdr3_nt: TGTGCCAGCAGCCCAATAGGACTTCCGAACACTGAAGCTTTCTTT; cdr3_aa: CASSPIGLPNTEAFF
j_call: TRBJ2-1; cdr3_length: 14; clone_size: .; d_call: .; v_call: TRBV4-1; cdr3_nt: TGCGCCAGCAGCCAAGTCGAGCCTTACAATGAGCAGTTCTTC; cdr3_aa: CASSQVEPYNEQFF
j_call: TRBJ2-7; cdr3_length: 13; clone_size: .; d_call: .; v_call: TRBV11-2; cdr3_nt: TGTGCCAGCAGCCAGAATTACCGACCAGAGCAGTACTTC; cdr3_aa: CASSQNYRPEQYF
j_call: TRBJ1-2; cdr3_length: 16; clone_size: .; d_call: TRBD1; v_call: TRBV29-1; cdr3_nt: TGCAGCGTCGGACCCCGTGACAGGGATGCTGGGTATGGCTACACCTTC; cdr3_aa: CSVGPRDRDAGYGYTF
j_call: TRBJ2-2; cdr3_length: 14; clone_size: .; d_call: .; v_call: TRBV7-2; cdr3_nt: TGTGCCAGCAGTAGAGGGGGGGGTCCCGGGGAGCTGTTTTTT; cdr3_aa: CASSRGGGPGELFF
j_call: TRBJ1-4; cdr3_length: 17; clone_size: once; d_call: TRBD1; v_call: TRBV4-2; cdr3_nt: TGTGCCAGCAGCCATTATGGGGTGACAGGGGATAATGAAAAACTGTTTTTT; cdr3_aa: CASSHYGVTGDNEKLFF
j_call: TRBJ2-3; cdr3_length: 18; clone_size: .; d_call: .; v_call: TRBV9; cdr3_nt: TGTGCCAGCAGCGTAGTCTCAGGAGTGCCTCGAAGCACAGATACGCAGTATTTT; cdr3_aa: CASSVVSGVPRSTDTQYF
j_call: TRBJ2-5; cdr3_length: 12; clone_size: .; d_call: .; v_call: TRBV27; cdr3_nt: TGTGCCAGCAGAGGGAGACAAGAGACCCAGTACTTC; cdr3_aa: CASRGRQETQYF
j_call: TRBJ1-4; cdr3_length: 12; clone_size: .; d_call: TRBD1; v_call: TRBV6-6; cdr3_nt: TGTGCCAGCACTACACAGGGGGAAAAACTGTTTTTT; cdr3_aa: CASTTQGEKLFF
j_call: TRBJ2-1; cdr3_length: 15; clone_size: many; d_call: TRBD2; v_call: TRBV12-3/TRBV12-4; cdr3_nt: TGTGCCAGCTCACCAACTAGCGGAGCCTACAATGAGCAGTTCTTC; cdr3_aa: CASSPTSGAYNEQFF
j_call: TRBJ1-1; cdr3_length: 13; clone_size: few; d_call: .; v_call: TRBV7-6; cdr3_nt: TGTGCCAGCAGTCTCGCGAAGGGGTCTGAAGCTTTCTTT; cdr3_aa: CASSLAKGSEAFF
j_call: TRBJ1-1; cdr3_length: 13; clone_size: .; d_call: .; v_call: TRBV29-1; cdr3_nt: TGCAGCGCCCCCGGGACACGCCACACTGAAGCTTTCTTT; cdr3_aa: CSAPGTRHTEAFF
j_call: TRBJ2-1; cdr3_length: 13; clone_size: .; d_call: TRBD1; v_call: TRBV12-3/TRBV12-4; cdr3_nt: TGTGCCAGCAGTTTTGGGACAGGGCATGAGCAGTTCTTC; cdr3_aa: CASSFGTGHEQFF
j_call: TRBJ1-1; cdr3_length: 13; clone_size: .; d_call: .; v_call: TRBV12-3/TRBV12-4; cdr3_nt: TGTGCCACCTCAAAGGGTTTGAACACTGAAGCTTTCTTT; cdr3_aa: CATSKGLNTEAFF
j_call: TRBJ2-5; cdr3_length: 15; clone_size: few; d_call: .; v_call: TRBV20-1; cdr3_nt: TGCAGTGCTACTATTTCCCGGGACGTAGGATGGACCCAGTACTTC; cdr3_aa: CSATISRDVGWTQYF
j_call: TRBJ2-5; cdr3_length: 15; clone_size: .; d_call: TRBD2; v_call: TRBV11-2; cdr3_nt: TGTGCCAGCAGCTTACGTGGGACTAGCGGAGAGACCCAGTACTTC; cdr3_aa: CASSLRGTSGETQYF
j_call: TRBJ2-7; cdr3_length: 15; clone_size: few; d_call: TRBD1; v_call: TRBV6-2/TRBV6-3; cdr3_nt: TGTGCCAGCAGGTCCTGGACAGGGGGTCCTCACGAGCAGTACTTC; cdr3_aa: CASRSWTGGPHEQYF
j_call: TRBJ2-5; cdr3_length: 15; clone_size: .; d_call: TRBD2; v_call: TRBV4-1; cdr3_nt: TGCGCCAGCAGCCAACTACTAGCGGGAGGAGAGACCCAGTACTTC; cdr3_aa: CASSQLLAGGETQYF
j_call: TRBJ2-1; cdr3_length: 16; clone_size: many; d_call: .; v_call: TRBV11-2; cdr3_nt: TGTGCCAGCAGCTTAGTTGTCTCGAGCTCCTACAATGAGCAGTTCTTC; cdr3_aa: CASSLVVSSSYNEQFF
j_call: TRBJ2-4; cdr3_length: 15; clone_size: .; d_call: .; v_call: TRBV28; cdr3_nt: TGTGCCAGCGCAGGGGGGGATCTAGCCAAAAACATTCAGTACTTC; cdr3_aa: CASAGGDLAKNIQYF
j_call: TRBJ2-5; cdr3_length: 15; clone_size: .; d_call: .; v_call: TRBV7-8; cdr3_nt: TGTGCCAGCAGCTTAGAATGGGAGTTGAGGGAGACCCAGTACTTC; cdr3_aa: CASSLEWELRETQYF
j_call: TRBJ1-4; cdr3_length: 13; clone_size: .; d_call: .; v_call: TRBV6-1; cdr3_nt: TGTGCCAGCAGTCTTCTCGGGCAGACGGAACTGTTTTTT; cdr3_aa: CASSLLGQTELFF
j_call: TRBJ1-2; cdr3_length: 13; clone_size: .; d_call: .; v_call: TRBV29-1; cdr3_nt: TGCAGCGTTGAAGGAATCGAACCCTATGGCTACACCTTC; cdr3_aa: CSVEGIEPYGYTF
j_call: TRBJ2-1; cdr3_length: 16; clone_size: .; d_call: .; v_call: TRBV27; cdr3_nt: TGTGCCAGCAGTTGGACGGTCCTGAGCTCCTACAATGAGCAGTTCTTC; cdr3_aa: CASSWTVLSSYNEQFF
j_call: TRBJ1-4; cdr3_length: 14; clone_size: .; d_call: .; v_call: TRBV7-9; cdr3_nt: TGTGCCAGCAGTTTCGGGACACCTAATGAAAAACTGTTTTTT; cdr3_aa: CASSFGTPNEKLFF
j_call: TRBJ2-7; cdr3_length: 13; clone_size: many; d_call: .; v_call: TRBV4-3; cdr3_nt: TGCGCCAGCAGCCAAGATCTGACCTACGAGCAGTACTTC; cdr3_aa: CASSQDLTYEQYF
j_call: TRBJ2-7; cdr3_length: 11; clone_size: few; d_call: .; v_call: TRBV20-1; cdr3_nt: TGCGCCTGCGGGGCCGGGGGGCGGCAGTACTTC; cdr3_aa: CACGAGGRQYF
j_call: TRBJ2-5; cdr3_length: 16; clone_size: .; d_call: .; v_call: TRBV3-1; cdr3_nt: TGTGCCAGCAGCCAATTGGCTTGGCTGGCGGGAGAGACCCAGTACTTC; cdr3_aa: CASSQLAWLAGETQYF
j_call: TRBJ1-4; cdr3_length: 15; clone_size: .; d_call: .; v_call: TRBV9; cdr3_nt: TGTGCCAGCAGCCCAGTCCCTGCAACTAATGAAAAACTGTTTTTT; cdr3_aa: CASSPVPATNEKLFF
j_call: TRBJ1-5; cdr3_length: 16; clone_size: .; d_call: .; v_call: TRBV21-1; cdr3_nt: TGTGCCAGCAGCCCACGACAGGGGAGAAGCAATCAGCCCCAGCATTTT; cdr3_aa: CASSPRQGRSNQPQHF
j_call: TRBJ2-7; cdr3_length: 14; clone_size: many; d_call: .; v_call: TRBV3-1; cdr3_nt: TGTGCCAGCAGCCCCACCGGGAGCTTCTACGAGCAGTACTTC; cdr3_aa: CASSPTGSFYEQYF
j_call: TRBJ1-6; cdr3_length: 12; clone_size: many; d_call: .; v_call: TRBV12-3/TRBV12-4; cdr3_nt: TGTGCCAGCAGTTTCGGAAATTCACCCCTCCACTTT; cdr3_aa: CASSFGNSPLHF
j_call: TRBJ1-2; cdr3_length: 12; clone_size: few; d_call: .; v_call: TRBV29-1; cdr3_nt: TGCAGCGTTGAAGCTCTCGGTAGTGGCTACACCTTC; cdr3_aa: CSVEALGSGYTF
j_call: TRBJ2-1; cdr3_length: 12; clone_size: .; d_call: .; v_call: TRBV29-1; cdr3_nt: TGCAGCGTTGGGGGGCAGGGTGAGGAGCAGTTCTTC; cdr3_aa: CSVGGQGEEQFF